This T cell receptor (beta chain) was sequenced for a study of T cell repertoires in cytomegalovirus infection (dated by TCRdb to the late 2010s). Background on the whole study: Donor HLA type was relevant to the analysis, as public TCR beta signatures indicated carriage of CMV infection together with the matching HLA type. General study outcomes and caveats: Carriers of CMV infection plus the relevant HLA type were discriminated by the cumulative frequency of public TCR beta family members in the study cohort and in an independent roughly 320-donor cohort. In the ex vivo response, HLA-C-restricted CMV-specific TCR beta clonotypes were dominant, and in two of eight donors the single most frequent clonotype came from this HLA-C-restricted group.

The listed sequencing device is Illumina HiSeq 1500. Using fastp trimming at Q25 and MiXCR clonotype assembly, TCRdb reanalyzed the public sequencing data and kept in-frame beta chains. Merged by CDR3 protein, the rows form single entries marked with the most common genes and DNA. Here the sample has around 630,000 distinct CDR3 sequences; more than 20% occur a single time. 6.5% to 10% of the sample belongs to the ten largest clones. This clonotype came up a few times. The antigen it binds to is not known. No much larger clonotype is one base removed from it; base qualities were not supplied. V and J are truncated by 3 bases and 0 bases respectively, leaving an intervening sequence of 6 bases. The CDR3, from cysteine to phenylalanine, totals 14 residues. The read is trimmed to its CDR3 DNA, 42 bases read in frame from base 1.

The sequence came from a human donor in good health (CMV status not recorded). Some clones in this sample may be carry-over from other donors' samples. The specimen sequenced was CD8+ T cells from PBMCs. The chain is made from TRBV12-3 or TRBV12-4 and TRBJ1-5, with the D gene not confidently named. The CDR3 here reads CASSFHLSNQPQHF. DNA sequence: TGTGCCAGCAGTTTCCATCTTAGCAATCAGCCCCAGCATTTT.